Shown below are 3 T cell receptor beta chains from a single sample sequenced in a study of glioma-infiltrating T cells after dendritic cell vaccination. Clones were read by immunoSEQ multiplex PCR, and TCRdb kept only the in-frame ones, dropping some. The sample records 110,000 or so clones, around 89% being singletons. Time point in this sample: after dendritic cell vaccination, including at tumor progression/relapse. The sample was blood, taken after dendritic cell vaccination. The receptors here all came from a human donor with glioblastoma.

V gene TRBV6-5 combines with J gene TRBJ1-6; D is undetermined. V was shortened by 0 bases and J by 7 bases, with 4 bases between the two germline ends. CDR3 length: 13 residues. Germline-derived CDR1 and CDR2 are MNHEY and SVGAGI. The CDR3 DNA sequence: TGTGCCAGCAGTTACTCGCGGAATTCACCCCTCCACTTT. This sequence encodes CASSYSRNSPLHF.

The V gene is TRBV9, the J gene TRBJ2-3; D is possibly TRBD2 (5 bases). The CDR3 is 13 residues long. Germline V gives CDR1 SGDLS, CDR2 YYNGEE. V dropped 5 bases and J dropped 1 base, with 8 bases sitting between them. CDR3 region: CASSAGGTDTQYF. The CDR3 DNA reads TGTGCCAGCAGTGCGGGTGGCACAGATACGCAGTATTTT.

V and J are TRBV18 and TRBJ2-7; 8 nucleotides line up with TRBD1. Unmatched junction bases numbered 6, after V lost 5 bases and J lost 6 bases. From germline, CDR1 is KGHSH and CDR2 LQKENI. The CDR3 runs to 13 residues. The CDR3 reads CASSGGTGGEQYF. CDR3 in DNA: TGTGCCAGCTCAGGAGGGACAGGCGGCGAGCAGTACTTC.